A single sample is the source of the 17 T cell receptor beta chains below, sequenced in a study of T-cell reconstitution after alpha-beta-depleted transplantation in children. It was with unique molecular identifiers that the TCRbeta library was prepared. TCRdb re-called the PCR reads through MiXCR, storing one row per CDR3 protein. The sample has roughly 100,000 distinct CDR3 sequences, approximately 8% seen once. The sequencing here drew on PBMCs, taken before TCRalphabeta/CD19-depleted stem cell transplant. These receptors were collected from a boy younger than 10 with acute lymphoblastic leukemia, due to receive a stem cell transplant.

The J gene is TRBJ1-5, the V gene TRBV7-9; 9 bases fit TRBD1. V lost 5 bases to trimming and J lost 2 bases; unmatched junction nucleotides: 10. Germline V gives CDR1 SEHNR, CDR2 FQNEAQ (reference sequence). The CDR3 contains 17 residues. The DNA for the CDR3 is TGTGCCAGCAGCCCGATGGGGGGACAGGGAGGCAATCAGCCCCAGCATTTT. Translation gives CASSPMGGQGGNQPQHF.

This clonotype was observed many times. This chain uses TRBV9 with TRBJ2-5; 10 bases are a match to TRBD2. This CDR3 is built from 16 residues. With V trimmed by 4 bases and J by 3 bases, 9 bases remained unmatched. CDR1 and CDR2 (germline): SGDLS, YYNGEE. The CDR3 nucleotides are TGTGCCAGCAGCCTAAGAGCGGGGGGGCTAGAAGAGACCCAGTACTTC. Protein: CASSLRAGGLEETQYF.

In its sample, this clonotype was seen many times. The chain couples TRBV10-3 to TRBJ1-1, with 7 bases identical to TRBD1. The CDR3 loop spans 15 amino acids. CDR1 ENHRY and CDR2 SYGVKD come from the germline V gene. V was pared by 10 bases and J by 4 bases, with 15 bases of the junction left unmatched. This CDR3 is CATCGDETGSTEAFF. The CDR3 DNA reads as TGTGCCACTTGTGGAGACGAGACAGGGAGCACTGAAGCTTTCTTT.

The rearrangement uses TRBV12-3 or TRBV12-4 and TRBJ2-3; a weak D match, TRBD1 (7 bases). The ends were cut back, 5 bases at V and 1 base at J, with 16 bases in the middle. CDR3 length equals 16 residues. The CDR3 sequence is CASSRGAGTGTDTQYF. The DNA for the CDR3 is TGTGCCAGCAGTCGCGGGGCGGGGACAGGCACAGATACGCAGTATTTT.

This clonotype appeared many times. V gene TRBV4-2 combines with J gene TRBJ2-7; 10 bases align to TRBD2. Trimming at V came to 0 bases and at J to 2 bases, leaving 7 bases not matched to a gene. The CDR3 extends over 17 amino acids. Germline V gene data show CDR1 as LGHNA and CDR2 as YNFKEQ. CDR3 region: CASSQEWSGGVPYEQYF. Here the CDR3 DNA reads TGTGCCAGCAGCCAAGAGTGGAGCGGGGGGGTTCCCTACGAGCAGTACTTC.

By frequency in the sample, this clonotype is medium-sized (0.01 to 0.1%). The CDR3: CASSLSRVNEQFF. CDR3 nucleotides: TGTGCCAGCAGCTTATCAAGGGTCAATGAGCAGTTCTTC. The chain joins TRBV7-6 to TRBJ2-1; D unresolved. This CDR3 spans 13 amino acids. Trimming removed 2 bases from V and 6 bases from J, with 8 bases in between. Germline-derived CDR1 and CDR2 are SGHVS and FNYEAQ.

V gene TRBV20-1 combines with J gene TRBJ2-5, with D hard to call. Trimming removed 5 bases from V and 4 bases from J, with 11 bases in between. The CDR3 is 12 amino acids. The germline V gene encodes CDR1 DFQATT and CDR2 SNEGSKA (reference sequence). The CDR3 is CSAYPRAETQYF. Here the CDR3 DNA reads TGCAGTGCTTACCCCCGGGCAGAGACCCAGTACTTC.

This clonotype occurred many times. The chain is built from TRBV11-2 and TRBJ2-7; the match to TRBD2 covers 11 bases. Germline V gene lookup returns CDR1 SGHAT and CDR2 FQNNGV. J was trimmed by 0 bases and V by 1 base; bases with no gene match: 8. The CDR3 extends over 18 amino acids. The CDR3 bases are TGTGCCAGCAGCTTAGTGGCTAGCGGGGGGCCTTACTCCTACGAGCAGTACTTC. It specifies CASSLVASGGPYSYEQYF.

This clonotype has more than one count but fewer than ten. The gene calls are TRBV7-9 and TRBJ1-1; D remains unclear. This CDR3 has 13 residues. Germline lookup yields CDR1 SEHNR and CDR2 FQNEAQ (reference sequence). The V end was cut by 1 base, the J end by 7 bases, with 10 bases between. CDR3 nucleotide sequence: TGTGCCAGCAGCTTAGTCCCTAAATATGAAGCTTTCTTT. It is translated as CASSLVPKYEAFF.

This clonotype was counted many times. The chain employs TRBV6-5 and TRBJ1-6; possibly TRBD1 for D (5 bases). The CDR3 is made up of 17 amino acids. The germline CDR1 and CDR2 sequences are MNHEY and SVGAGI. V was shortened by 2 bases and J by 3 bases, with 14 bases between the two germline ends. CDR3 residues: CASSYGAGEVYNSPLHF. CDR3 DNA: TGTGCCAGCAGTTACGGGGCAGGCGAGGTCTATAATTCACCCCTCCACTTT.

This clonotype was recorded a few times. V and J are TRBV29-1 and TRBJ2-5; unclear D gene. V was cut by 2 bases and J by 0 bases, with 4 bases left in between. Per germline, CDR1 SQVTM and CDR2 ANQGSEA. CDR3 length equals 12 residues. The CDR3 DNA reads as TGCAGCGTTGAATCCAACCAAGAGACCCAGTACTTC. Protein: CSVESNQETQYF.

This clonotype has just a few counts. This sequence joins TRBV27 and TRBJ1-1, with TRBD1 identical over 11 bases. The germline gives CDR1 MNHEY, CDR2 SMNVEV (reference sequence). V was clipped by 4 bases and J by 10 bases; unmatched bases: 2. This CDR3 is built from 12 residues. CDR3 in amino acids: CASSWTGGAAFF. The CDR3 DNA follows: TGTGCCAGCAGTTGGACAGGGGGCGCAGCTTTCTTT.

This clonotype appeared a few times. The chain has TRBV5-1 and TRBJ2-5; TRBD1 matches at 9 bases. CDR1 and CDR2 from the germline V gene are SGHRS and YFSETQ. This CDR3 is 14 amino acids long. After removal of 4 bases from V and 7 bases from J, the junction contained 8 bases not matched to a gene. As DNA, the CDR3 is TGCGCCAGCAGCCCGGGACAGGGTAAAGGGACCCAGTACTTC. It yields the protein CASSPGQGKGTQYF.

CDR3 sequence reads: CSVETGGLGYTF. In DNA, the CDR3 is TGCAGCGTTGAGACAGGGGGCTTGGGCTACACCTTC. This chain connects TRBV29-1 to TRBJ1-2; 10 positions agree with TRBD1. The trim removed 3 bases at V and 8 bases at J, leaving 3 bases unmatched. This CDR3 is 12 amino acids long. CDR1 and CDR2 from the germline V gene are SQVTM and ANQGSEA.

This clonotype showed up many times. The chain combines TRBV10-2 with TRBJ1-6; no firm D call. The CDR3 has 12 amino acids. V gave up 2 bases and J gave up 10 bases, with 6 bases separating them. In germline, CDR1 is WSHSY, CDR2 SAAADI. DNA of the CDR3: TGCGCCAGCAGTGAGAAGTTCTCACCCCTCCACTTT. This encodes CASSEKFSPLHF.

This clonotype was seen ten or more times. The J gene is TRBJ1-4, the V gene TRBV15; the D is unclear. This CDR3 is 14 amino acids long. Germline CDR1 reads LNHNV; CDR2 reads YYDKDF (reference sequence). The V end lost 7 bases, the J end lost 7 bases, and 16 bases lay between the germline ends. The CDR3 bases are TGTGCCACCAAGTTTGCCGGGTACGGTGAAAAACTGTTTTTT. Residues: CATKFAGYGEKLFF.

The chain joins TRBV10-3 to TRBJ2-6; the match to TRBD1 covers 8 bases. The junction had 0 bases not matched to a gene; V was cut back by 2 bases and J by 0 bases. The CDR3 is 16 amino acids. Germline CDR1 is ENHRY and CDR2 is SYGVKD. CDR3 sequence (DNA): TGTGCCATCAGTGAGACAGGGGGCTCTGGGGCCAACGTCCTGACTTTC. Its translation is CAISETGGSGANVLTF.